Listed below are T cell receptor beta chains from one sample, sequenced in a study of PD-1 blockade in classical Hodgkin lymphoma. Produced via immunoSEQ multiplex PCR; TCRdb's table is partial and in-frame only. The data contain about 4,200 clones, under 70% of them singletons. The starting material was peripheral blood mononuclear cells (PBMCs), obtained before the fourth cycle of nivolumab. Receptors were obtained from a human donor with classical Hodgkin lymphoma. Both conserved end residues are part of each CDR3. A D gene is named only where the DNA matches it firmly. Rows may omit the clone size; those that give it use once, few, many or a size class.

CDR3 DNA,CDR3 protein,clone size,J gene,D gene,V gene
TGTGCCATCAGTGTACCGGGACAGGGGGCTTCCTACGAGCAGTACTTC,CAISVPGQGASYEQYF,few,TRBJ2-7,TRBD1,TRBV10-3
TGTGCCAGCAGCTTGAGGGAGGGGAGTTGGTATGGCTACACCTTC,CASSLREGSWYGYTF,-,TRBJ1-2,-,TRBV9
TGTGCCAGCAGCTTCAGGTTCATGGGAGGGACCAATACACGCGGGGAGCTGTTTTTT,CASSFRFMGGTNTRGELFF,few,TRBJ2-2,TRBD2,TRBV7-2
TGTGCCAGCAGCCCACCAAGTTGGTACGAGCAGTACTTC,CASSPPSWYEQYF,-,TRBJ2-7,-,TRBV28
TGTGCCAGCAGCTTAGGGTCTCAGGGACTAGCGCGCACAGATACGCAGTATTTT,CASSLGSQGLARTDTQYF,few,TRBJ2-3,TRBD2,TRBV7-8
TGTGCCTGGAGTCACTACGAGCAGTACTTC,CAWSHYEQYF,-,TRBJ2-7,-,TRBV30
TGTGCCAGCAGATACACCGGGGAGGAAAAACTGTTTTTT,CASRYTGEEKLFF,-,TRBJ1-4,-,TRBV4-2
TGTGCCATTCGATACGGGGCTAGCGGCTACAATGAGCAGTTCTTC,CAIRYGASGYNEQFF,-,TRBJ2-1,TRBD2,TRBV10-3
TGCGCCAGCAGCCAAGAGACAGGTTCACCCCTCCACTTT,CASSQETGSPLHF,-,TRBJ1-6,-,TRBV4-3
TGCGCCAGCAGCCAGACCGGGACTAGCGGAAGGAGCTCCTACGAGCAGTACTTC,CASSQTGTSGRSSYEQYF,-,TRBJ2-7,TRBD2,TRBV4-1
TGTGCCTGGAGTGTATTCGGGGGCGCCAGGGAGACCCAGTACTTC,CAWSVFGGARETQYF,-,TRBJ2-5,-,TRBV30
TGTGCCAGCAGCCCTCGGGCCAAGGACGAGCAGTACTTC,CASSPRAKDEQYF,-,TRBJ2-7,-,TRBV7-9
TGTGCCAGCAGCTTAGTAGTGGGAGCAGGAACAGATACGCAGTATTTT,CASSLVVGAGTDTQYF,-,TRBJ2-3,-,TRBV11-1
TGTGCCAGCAGCCCACGGGGCCCCTACGAGCAGTACTTC,CASSPRGPYEQYF,-,TRBJ2-7,-,TRBV7-9
TGTGCCAGCAGCCTCCCCCCGACAGGGAGAACAGATACGCAGTATTTT,CASSLPPTGRTDTQYF,-,TRBJ2-3,TRBD1,TRBV11-1
TGTGCCAGCAGTCCACCCCCCAGGGTACGGAGCAATCAGCCCCAGCATTTT,CASSPPPRVRSNQPQHF,-,TRBJ1-5,-,TRBV28
TGTGCCAGCAGCTTCTTGTCCAGTGGTGAAGCTTTCTTT,CASSFLSSGEAFF,-,TRBJ1-1,-,TRBV7-2
TGCGCCAGCAGCTTGAGAGCTAGCGGGACGAACACCGGGGAGCTGTTTTTT,CASSLRASGTNTGELFF,-,TRBJ2-2,TRBD2,TRBV5-1
TGTGCCGGTCAGGGGGCGAACACCGGGGAGCTGTTTTTT,CAGQGANTGELFF,-,TRBJ2-2,TRBD1,TRBV7-9
TGTGCCAGTAGTATAGATCTGCGGACCCAGTACTTC,CASSIDLRTQYF,-,TRBJ2-5,-,TRBV19
TGTGCCAGCAGCTCTGGGGGACTAGCGGGAGTGTTTGGGGAGACCCAGTACTTC,CASSSGGLAGVFGETQYF,-,TRBJ2-5,TRBD2,TRBV5-6
TGTGCCAGTAGTTTTGGGCAACAGCCCCAGCATTTT,CASSFGQQPQHF,few,TRBJ1-5,-,TRBV19
TGCGCCAGCAGCTTGGGGGGACTAGCGGGTTTCGATGAGCAGTTCTTC,CASSLGGLAGFDEQFF,-,TRBJ2-1,TRBD2,TRBV5-1
TGTGCCAGCAGCTTCAAGGGTGGTGAGACCCAGTACTTC,CASSFKGGETQYF,-,TRBJ2-5,-,TRBV11-2
TGCAGCGTTGACACAGGTACCTATGGCTACACCTTC,CSVDTGTYGYTF,-,TRBJ1-2,-,TRBV29-1
TGCGCCAGCAGCCAAGAGCCCCGCGGGATGGTGGGAGAGACCCAGTACTTC,CASSQEPRGMVGETQYF,few,TRBJ2-5,-,TRBV4-3
TGTGCCAGCAGTTACTCGGCAGGGGGTGGCTACACCTTC,CASSYSAGGGYTF,-,TRBJ1-2,TRBD1,TRBV6-6
TGTGCCAGCAGTCGGGACACCCAAGAGACCCAGTACTTC,CASSRDTQETQYF,-,TRBJ2-5,-,TRBV2
TGCGCCAGCGGGTCGGACACAGATACGCAGTATTTT,CASGSDTDTQYF,-,TRBJ2-3,-,TRBV5-1
TGTGCCAGCAGCGTAGGCCCCCACAATGAGCAGTTCTTC,CASSVGPHNEQFF,medium-sized,TRBJ2-1,-,TRBV9
TGTGCCAGCACTCCGGAGGGGTTCTATGGCTACACCTTC,CASTPEGFYGYTF,-,TRBJ1-2,-,TRBV6-1
TGTGCCAGCAGTATAGCACAGGGGGCGGGCTATGGCTACACCTTC,CASSIAQGAGYGYTF,-,TRBJ1-2,TRBD1,TRBV6-5
TGTGCCAGCCAAATACGAGGTCGCACAGATACGCAGTATTTT,CASQIRGRTDTQYF,-,TRBJ2-3,-,TRBV6-5